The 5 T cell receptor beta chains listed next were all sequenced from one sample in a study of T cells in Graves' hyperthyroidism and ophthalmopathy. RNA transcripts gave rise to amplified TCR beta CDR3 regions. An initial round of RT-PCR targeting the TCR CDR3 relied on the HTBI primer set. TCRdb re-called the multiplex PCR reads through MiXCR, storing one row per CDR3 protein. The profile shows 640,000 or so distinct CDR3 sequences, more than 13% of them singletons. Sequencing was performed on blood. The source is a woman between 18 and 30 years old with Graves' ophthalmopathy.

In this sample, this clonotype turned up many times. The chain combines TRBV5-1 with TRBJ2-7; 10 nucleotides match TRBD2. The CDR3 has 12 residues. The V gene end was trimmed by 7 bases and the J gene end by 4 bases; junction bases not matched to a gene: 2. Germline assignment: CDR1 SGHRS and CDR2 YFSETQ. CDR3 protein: CASASGSYEQYF. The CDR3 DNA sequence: TGCGCCAGCGCTAGCGGGAGTTACGAGCAGTACTTC.

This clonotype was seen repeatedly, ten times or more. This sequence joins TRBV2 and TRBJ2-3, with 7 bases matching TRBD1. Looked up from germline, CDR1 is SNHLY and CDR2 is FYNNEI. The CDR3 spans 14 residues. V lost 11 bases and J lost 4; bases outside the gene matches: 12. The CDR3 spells CASQKGQIPDTQYF. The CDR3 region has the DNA TGTGCCTCACAAAAGGGACAGATCCCAGATACGCAGTATTTT.

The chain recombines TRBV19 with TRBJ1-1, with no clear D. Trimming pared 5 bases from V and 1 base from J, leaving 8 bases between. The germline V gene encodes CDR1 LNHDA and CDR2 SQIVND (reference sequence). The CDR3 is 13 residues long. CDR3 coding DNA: TGTGCCAGTAGTGCGGACGGGAACACTGAAGCTTTCTTT. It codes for CASSADGNTEAFF. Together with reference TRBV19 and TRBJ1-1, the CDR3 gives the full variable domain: DGGITQSPKYLFRKEGQNVTLSCEQNLNHDAMYWYRQDPGQGLRLIYYSQIVNDFQKGDIAEGYSVSREKKESFPLTVTSAQKNPTAFYLCASSADGNTEAFFGQGTRLTVV.

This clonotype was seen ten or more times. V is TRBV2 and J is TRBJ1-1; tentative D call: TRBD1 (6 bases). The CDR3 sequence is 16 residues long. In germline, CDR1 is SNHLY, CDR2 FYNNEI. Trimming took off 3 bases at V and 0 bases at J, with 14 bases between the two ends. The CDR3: CASSDRGPWLNTEAFF. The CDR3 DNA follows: TGTGCCAGCAGTGACAGGGGCCCTTGGCTGAACACTGAAGCTTTCTTT.

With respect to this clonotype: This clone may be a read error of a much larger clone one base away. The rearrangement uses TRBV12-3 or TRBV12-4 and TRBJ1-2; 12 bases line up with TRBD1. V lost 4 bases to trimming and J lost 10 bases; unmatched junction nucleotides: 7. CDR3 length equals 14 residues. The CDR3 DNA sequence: TGTGCCAGCAGTTCGGGACAGGGGGCGTCGGACTACACCTTC. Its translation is CASSSGQGASDYTF.